This T cell receptor (beta chain) was retrieved from a study of Tregs in tolerant kidney transplant recipients. Notes on the study in general: No direct test of biological reproducibility was done here. For some patients, primers changed over time, blocking nucleotide-level comparison. Tregs expanded with activated donor B cells seemed most donor-specific.

The CDR3 contains 15 residues. V dropped 9 bases and J dropped 0 bases, with 15 bases sitting between them. Per germline, CDR1 SEHNR and CDR2 FQNEAQ (reference sequence). In the case of this clone: Its antigen is unknown.

Recipients received nonmyeloablative bone marrow transplants from related graft donors, with transient mixed chimerism. Unstimulated regulatory T cells (CD4+CD25+CD127-), CD4+CD25- non-regulatory cells, CD4 and CD8 cells were FACS-sorted from thawed PBMCs. Assay used: immunoSEQ multiplex PCR; TCRdb lists only in-frame clones, some missing. The sample has around 50,000 clones, 90% to 95% seen once. V is TRBV7-9 and J is TRBJ1-5; weak D call: TRBD1 (6 bases). Sequences were derived from CD8+ T cells from blood (PBMCs), sampled 24 months after the transplant. This receptor was obtained from a human patient who received a combined kidney and bone marrow transplant. The graft donor may be the source of some T cells. The DNA of the CDR3 is TGTGCCAGACAACAGGGTGCTTATAGCAATCAGCCCCAGCATTTT. This gives the protein CARQQGAYSNQPQHF.